These 18 T cell receptor beta chains originate from one sample sequenced in a study of control samples from healthy donors and cancer patients. Sequenced by immunoSEQ multiplex PCR; TCRdb stores in-frame clones only, minus some. Its table records under 200,000 clones. The sample comprised blood. These receptors were taken from a woman aged 25 to 39 in good health.

This chain uses TRBV6-5 with TRBJ2-3; D remains unclear. The CDR3 covers 15 residues. The germline V gene encodes CDR1 MNHEY and CDR2 SVGAGI. With 3 bases removed from V and 2 bases from J, the gap between germline ends came to 12 bases. The CDR3 nucleotides read TGTGCCAGCAGTTATAGGTCACCGGACACAGATACGCAGTATTTT. Translating gives CASSYRSPDTDTQYF.

V gene TRBV7-2 combines with J gene TRBJ1-6; unclear D gene. The CDR3 consists of 15 residues. Trimming took 2 bases from V and 7 from J, leaving 12 bases between them. The germline V gene encodes CDR1 SGHTA and CDR2 FQGNSA. The DNA of the CDR3 is TGTGCCAGCAGCTTATCGCTTTTTTCGAATTCACCCCTCCACTTT. Translated, it gives CASSLSLFSNSPLHF.

This chain joins TRBV3-1 (or the pseudogene TRBV3-2) and TRBJ1-1; 8 nucleotides line up with TRBD1. CDR1 and CDR2 (germline): LGHDT, YNNKEL (reference sequence). CDR3 length: 13 amino acids. After removal of 1 base from V and 9 bases from J, the junction contained 4 bases not matched to a gene. The CDR3 bases are TGTGCCAGCAGCCAAGCGGACAGGGTAAAAGCTTTCTTT. Translation gives CASSQADRVKAFF.

This chain joins TRBV19 and TRBJ2-7; 7 bases are shared with TRBD1. Germline CDR1 is LNHDA and CDR2 is SQIVND (reference sequence). The CDR3 consists of 13 residues. J gave up 6 bases and V 1 base, and 3 bases lay outside the gene matches. This chain's CDR3 is CASSIATGREQYF. In nucleotides, the CDR3 is TGTGCCAGTAGTATAGCGACAGGGCGCGAGCAGTACTTC.

This sequence joins TRBV4-2 and TRBJ1-1, with 7 bases lining up with TRBD1. The CDR3 length is 15 residues. CDR1 LGHNA and CDR2 YNFKEQ come from the germline V gene. The V segment lost 3 bases and the J segment 2 bases; nucleotides outside the gene matches: 6. CDR3 nucleotide sequence: TGTGCCAGCAGCCAGCCGGGACAGATTAACACTGAAGCTTTCTTT. It specifies CASSQPGQINTEAFF.

The V and J genes are TRBV2 and TRBJ1-4, with 8 bases that match TRBD1. V lost 6 bases and J lost 7; bases outside the gene matches: 10. Per the germline V gene, CDR1 is SNHLY and CDR2 is FYNNEI. The length of the CDR3 is 15 residues. The CDR3 bases are TGTGCCAGCAGAAGGCAGGGGGCGCGGGGTGAAAAACTGTTTTTT. It is translated as CASRRQGARGEKLFF.

The rearrangement links TRBV7-2 to TRBJ2-2, with no clear D. In germline, CDR1 is SGHTA, CDR2 FQGNSA. This CDR3 has 15 amino acids. V was trimmed by 2 bases and J by 4 bases, leaving 11 bases between them. The chain's CDR3 is CASSLRQSSTGELFF. The CDR3 DNA reads as TGTGCCAGCAGCTTACGGCAGAGTTCCACCGGGGAGCTGTTTTTT.

This sequence joins TRBV10-3 and TRBJ1-6, with 8 bases that match TRBD1. Germline CDR1 and CDR2: ENHRY and SYGVKD. There are 15 residues in the CDR3. The V gene end was trimmed by 6 bases and the J gene end by 5 bases; junction bases not matched to a gene: 6. CDR3 loop: CAISTGGRDNSPLHF. CDR3 DNA: TGTGCCATCAGCACAGGGGGTAGGGATAATTCACCCCTCCACTTT.

V and J are TRBV9 and TRBJ1-1, with D uncertain. Trimming stripped 7 bases from V and 2 bases from J, with 15 bases between. The CDR3 totals 14 residues. The germline V gene encodes CDR1 SGDLS and CDR2 YYNGEE. The CDR3 protein is CASSSAAGNTEAFF. The CDR3 DNA follows: TGTGCCAGCTCTTCGGCGGCGGGAAACACTGAAGCTTTCTTT.

This chain links TRBV11-3 with TRBJ2-2; unclear D gene. Deletions cut 5 bases from V and 0 bases from J, with 10 bases between. CDR1 and CDR2 (germline): SGHNT, YENEEA. The CDR3 consists of 15 residues. The CDR3 here is CASSPHGPNTGELFF. CDR3 nucleotides: TGTGCCAGCAGCCCACACGGCCCGAACACCGGGGAGCTGTTTTTT. Combining the CDR3 with reference TRBV11-3 and TRBJ2-2 gives the whole variable domain EAGVVQSPRYKIIEKKQPVAFWCNPISGHNTLYWYLQNLGQGPELLIRYENEEAVDDSQLPKDRFSAERLKGVDSTLKIQPAELGDSAVYLCASSPHGPNTGELFFGEGSRLTVL.

The chain carries TRBV7-2 and TRBJ1-2; a possible D gene is TRBD1 (6 bases). The V gene lost 9 bases and the J gene lost 4 bases, with 21 bases spanning the gap. The CDR3 is made up of 15 amino acids. The V gene's germline CDR1 is SGHTA and CDR2 FQGNSA. CDR3 sequence (DNA): TGTGCCAGTAAAACAGGGAGGGAGATTGGCTATGGCTACACCTTC. Its protein product is CASKTGREIGYGYTF.

This chain links TRBV7-2 with TRBJ2-5; 7 bases map to TRBD1. Germline V gene data show CDR1 as SGHTA and CDR2 as FQGNSA. V was pared by 4 bases and J by 1 base, with 6 bases of the junction left unmatched. This CDR3 is built from 15 residues. The CDR3 is CASSSRGGPQETQYF. CDR3 sequence (DNA): TGTGCCAGCAGCTCAAGAGGGGGCCCCCAAGAGACCCAGTACTTC.

The chain joins TRBV24-1 to TRBJ1-2; tentative D call: TRBD1 (5 bases). The ends were cut back, 1 base at V and 8 bases at J, with 10 bases in the middle. Germline V gives CDR1 KGHDR, CDR2 SFDVKD. The CDR3 has 13 residues. The CDR3 DNA reads as TGTGCCACCAGTGATTTATGGGGGAGCGGCTACACCTTC. It yields the protein CATSDLWGSGYTF.

The chain carries TRBV2 and TRBJ1-4, with D possibly being TRBD1 (5 bases). The V gene lost 1 base and the J gene lost 7 bases, with 13 bases spanning the gap. This CDR3 comprises 15 residues. CDR1 and CDR2 from the germline V gene are SNHLY and FYNNEI. The CDR3 nucleotides read TGTGCCAGCAGTGAAGTGGGGATGGGGGGTGAAAAACTGTTTTTT. This translates into CASSEVGMGGEKLFF.

This chain links TRBV9 with TRBJ1-1, with D tentatively TRBD1 (5 bases). Germline CDR1 SGDLS, CDR2 YYNGEE. CDR3 length: 16 amino acids. Trimming shortened V by 3 bases and J by 5 bases, and 20 bases separated the two germline ends. The CDR3 DNA is TGTGCCAGCAGCGGAGCCCCCGGGAGGGGTCGGACTGAAGCTTTCTTT. This sequence encodes CASSGAPGRGRTEAFF.

The CDR3 bases are TGCGCCAGCAGGGCTAACTATGGCTACACCTTC. It translates to CASRANYGYTF. The chain has TRBV5-1 and TRBJ1-2; D uncertain. The CDR3 has 11 amino acids. Deletions cut 5 bases from V and 0 bases from J, with 2 bases between. The germline V gene has CDR1 SGHRS and CDR2 YFSETQ.

The chain has TRBV27 and TRBJ1-4, with 7 bases fitting TRBD1. This CDR3 is built from 16 residues. V trimming: 8 bases; J trimming: 4 bases; junction bases outside the gene matches: 13. In germline, CDR1 is MNHEY, CDR2 SMNVEV (reference sequence). The CDR3 loop is CASGPIRTGVNEKLFF. The CDR3 DNA is TGTGCCAGCGGTCCTATAAGGACAGGAGTTAATGAAAAACTGTTTTTT. Full variable domain (rest looked up from reference TRBV27 and TRBJ1-4): EAQVTQNPRYLITVTGKKLTVTCSQNMNHEYMSWYRQDPGLGLRQIYYSMNVEVTDKGDVPEGYKVSRKEKRNFPLILESPSPNQTSLYFCASGPIRTGVNEKLFFGSGTQLSVL.

This rearrangement joins TRBV28 to TRBJ2-7; D is ambiguous. The CDR3 runs 12 residues. The V gene's germline CDR1 is MDHEN and CDR2 SYDVKM. The ends were cut back, 6 bases at V and 1 base at J, with 7 bases in the middle. The CDR3 DNA is TGTGCCAGCAGAAAAGCTTCCTACGAGCAGTACTTC. As protein: CASRKASYEQYF.